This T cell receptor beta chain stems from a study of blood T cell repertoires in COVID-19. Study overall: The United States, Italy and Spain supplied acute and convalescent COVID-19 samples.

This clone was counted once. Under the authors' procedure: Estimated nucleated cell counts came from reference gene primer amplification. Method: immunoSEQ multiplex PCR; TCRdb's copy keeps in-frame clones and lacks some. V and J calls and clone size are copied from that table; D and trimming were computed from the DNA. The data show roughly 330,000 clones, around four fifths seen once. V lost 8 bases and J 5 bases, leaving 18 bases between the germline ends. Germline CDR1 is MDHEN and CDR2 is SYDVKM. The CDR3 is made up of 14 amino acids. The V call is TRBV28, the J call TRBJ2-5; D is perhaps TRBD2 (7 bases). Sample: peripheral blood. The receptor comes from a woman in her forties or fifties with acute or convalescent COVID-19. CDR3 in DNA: TGTGCCAGCGACGTCCCGGGGGGCCGGGAGACCCAGTACTTC. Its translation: CASDVPGGRETQYF.